This TCR beta chain was obtained from a study of T-cell reconstitution after alpha-beta-depleted transplantation in children. The authors prepared the TCRbeta library with unique molecular identifiers. TCRdb called the PCR reads again in MiXCR, with one record for every CDR3 protein. The data show about 610,000 distinct CDR3 sequences, with about 11% seen just once and 3.5% to 5% held by the top ten. CDR1 MNHNY and CDR2 SVGAGI come from the germline V gene (reference sequence). This CDR3 is 13 amino acids long. Trimming at V came to 8 bases and at J to 4 bases, leaving 7 bases not matched to a gene. The chain has TRBV6-6 and TRBJ1-1; 7 nucleotides line up with TRBD1. This clonotype originated in a human donor who donated a stem cell graft to a child with acute myeloid leukemia. The source material was PBMCs from the stem cell graft donor, sampled from the stem cell graft. CDR3 in DNA: TGTGCCAGCCGCTCGGGACAGATCACTGAAGCTTTCTTT. Its protein is CASRSGQITEAFF.